Listed here is a single T cell receptor beta chain. Its target is not known. This sample was taken from a study of T cell responses to AZD1222 COVID-19 vaccine. Study at large: Pooling covered second doses at about 4 or about 12 weeks.

Whole-study findings and limits: The donor group comprised mostly white British people and more females; the analysis possibly underestimated clonal diversity. AZD1222 recipients seropositive at baseline numbered only 6 or 7.

Profiled with immunoSEQ multiplex PCR; TCRdb holds only in-frame clones, not every one. Of more than 100,000 clones listed, about 90% were seen once; the top ten hold approximately 9.3%. CDR1 and CDR2 (germline): LGHNA, YSLEER. The CDR3 has 16 amino acids. V gave up 0 bases and J gave up 5 bases; unmatched junction bases: 4. The sequencing here drew on peripheral blood, taken on day 0 of AZD1222 vaccination. The chain employs TRBV4-3 and TRBJ2-1; 10 bases map to TRBD2. The sequence was obtained from an adult in good health. The DNA of the CDR3 is TGCGCCAGCAGCCAAGATACTAGCGGGAACCACAATGAGCAGTTCTTC. Translating gives CASSQDTSGNHNEQFF.